This TCR beta chain was observed in a study of shared clonotypes between healthy human individuals. V dropped 3 bases and J dropped 0 bases, with 12 bases sitting between them. Germline V gene lookup returns CDR1 WNHNN and CDR2 SYGVQD (reference sequence). The CDR3 is made up of 15 amino acids. The table came from immunoSEQ multiplex PCR; TCRdb's copy has only in-frame clones and leaves some out. The sample has hundreds of thousands of clones, around 78% seen once; the top ten hold approximately 12%. Input material: PBMCs. The chain carries TRBV10-1 and TRBJ2-7; D gene ambiguous. This TCR was sampled from a woman aged 40 to 49 in good health. Some clones in this sample may be carry-over from other donors' samples. CDR3 coding DNA: TGCGCCAGCAGTGATGGGCACAGAAACTCCTACGAGCAGTACTTC. Its protein is CASSDGHRNSYEQYF.